Detailed here is one TCR beta chain. This clonotype came up a few times. Its target antigen remains unknown. Base qualities are not provided; no much larger clone lies one nucleotide away. Donors were roughly 40 systemically healthy Caucasian individuals from Russia aged roughly 6 to 95 years. Approximately 11 milliliters of peripheral blood were drawn from each donor into EDTA-treated Vacutainer tubes. PBMCs were isolated by Ficoll-Paque density-gradient centrifugation, with at least 7 million obtained per sample. Total RNA, at least 6 micrograms per sample, was extracted from PBMCs with Trizol reagent. For every donor, an aliquot of PBMCs went through flow cytometry to measure the percentages of naive CD45RAhigh/CD27high T cells. The sample is drawn from a study of blood T cells in healthy people across ages (dated by TCRdb to the mid-2010s). Study-level background: In model experiments, template switching captured about one uniquely barcoded TCR beta cDNA molecule for every two T cells. Four age groups were formed from the donors: young (average approximately 16 years), middle-aged (around 40), aged (over 55) and long-lived (about 75). Using the same blood draw, the study looked at two additional independent replicas of 1 million unique cDNA reads for two donors, one aged 18 to 30 and the other aged 80 or older. Donors of different ages were randomly distributed across sequencing lanes to avoid experimental bias. The study measured age-related changes in TCR beta repertoire diversity using deep sequencing normalized with unique cDNA molecular identifiers.

Reading from cysteine to phenylalanine, the CDR3 counts 13 amino acids. The retained sequence is limited to the CDR3, 39 bases, with the frame set at the first base. V has 4 bases trimmed and J has 6 bases trimmed; junction bases matching no gene number 5. CDR1 SGHKS and CDR2 YYEKEE are derived from the germline V gene (reference sequence). What the research found in general, with its limitations: Donor CMV infection status was unknown, potentially confounding age-related changes in expanded clonotypes. As age increased, observed TCR beta diversity per million T cells dropped in a roughly linear way, and a significant reduction was already evident by age about 40. Estimates of total diversity based on one million sequenced T cells were considered lower bounds and underestimates. The long-lived group showed more naive CD4+ T cells, fewer expanded clones and increased TCR diversity than the aged group, suggesting age selection. The percentage of naive T cells measured by flow cytometry correlated strongly with observed TCR beta diversity. Conclusive comparison of naive and antigen-experienced compartments was prevented by the profiling of bulk unsorted PBMCs.

Library prep was done by 5' RACE. Data came from an Illumina HiSeq 2500. A second roughly 7 to 11 cycle PCR used a sample-barcoded 5' primer and a J-beta primer mix. A unique molecular identifier was introduced onto each TCR beta cDNA molecule by a template-switch 5' adaptor carrying 12 random nucleotides. Each sample yielded at least 3 million CDR3-containing paired-end reads. First-strand cDNA synthesis was performed from all RNA using the Mint cDNA synthesis kit, with priming by a TRBC-specific oligonucleotide. All cDNA was treated with uracil-DNA glycosylase and then went through a first 18-cycle PCR with the universal primers M1SS and BC2_uni_R. On the study's bioinformatics: For normalization, 1 million high-quality reads were randomly selected from each sample, with every read carrying a distinct molecular identifier. Instead of being binned into consensus sequences, reads that shared molecular identifiers were thrown out. MiTCR, with a Q25 quality threshold and the strictest error-elimination algorithm, was used for CDR3 identification, clonotype clustering and error correction. A nonparametric unseen species model with Euler transformation was used to estimate lower-bound total TCR beta diversity. TCRdb reworked the public reads: Q25 trimming with fastp, MiXCR clone assembly, productive beta chains retained. Under each unique CDR3 protein, matching rows form one entry showing the most common genes and DNA. Here the V and J calls rest on TCRdb's processing, not on the authors' analysis. This sample comprises 1.5 million to 2 million distinct CDR3 sequences, roughly 49% of them detected only once. 2% to 2.5% of the sample is in the top ten clones.

Sequenced sample: blood. The rearrangement joined TRBV5-5 to TRBJ2-7, with 9 central nucleotides matching TRBD1. This clonotype was sampled from a woman in her 40s in good health. The CDR3 region: CASSTGTGLEQYF. The DNA reads as follows: TGTGCCAGCAGCACGGGGACAGGGCTCGAGCAGTACTTC.